This paragraph reports one TCR beta chain. Its antigen remains unidentified. Primers: 60 Vbeta forward and 13 Jbeta reverse. The repertoire was sequenced with immunoSEQ multiplex PCR; TCRdb's copy has only in-frame clones and lacks some. Altogether 150,000 or so clones are present, roughly 86% being singletons, with the ten largest covering about 3.4%. This entry belongs to a study of cytomegalovirus exposure and HLA in healthy donors. Notes on the study in general: Donors were assumed by presence/absence analyses to have roughly uniform sequencing depth.

The CDR3 has 15 amino acids. Per germline, CDR1 SGHTS and CDR2 YDEGEE. Trimming left V 7 bases short and J 0 bases short, with 14 bases between. The TCR originated in a man aged 18 to 30 in good health and CMV-seropositive. The V call is TRBV5-8, the J call TRBJ1-5; possible D gene TRBD1, 5 bases. The specimen was PBMCs. In nucleotides, the CDR3 is TGTGCCAGCTCCTTAGACAGAAATAGCAATCAGCCCCAGCATTTT. Translated: CASSLDRNSNQPQHF. Looking up the rest from reference TRBV5-8 and TRBJ1-5 gives the full variable domain: EAGVTQSPTHLIKTRGQQATLRCSPISGHTSVYWYQQALGLGLQFLLWYDEGEERNRGNFPPRFSGRQFPNYSSELNVNALELEDSALYLCASSLDRNSNQPQHFGDGTRLSIL.